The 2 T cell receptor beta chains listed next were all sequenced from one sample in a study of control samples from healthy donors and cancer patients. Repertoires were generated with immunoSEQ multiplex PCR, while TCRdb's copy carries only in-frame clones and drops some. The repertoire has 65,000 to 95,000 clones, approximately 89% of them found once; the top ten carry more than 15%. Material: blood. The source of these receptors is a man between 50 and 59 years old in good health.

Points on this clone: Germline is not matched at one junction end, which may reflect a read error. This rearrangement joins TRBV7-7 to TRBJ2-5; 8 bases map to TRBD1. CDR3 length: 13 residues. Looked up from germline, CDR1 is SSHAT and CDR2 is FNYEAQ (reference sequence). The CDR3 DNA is TGTGCTAGCAGCACCGACAGGGGAGAGACCCAGTACTTC. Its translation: CASSTDRGETQYF.

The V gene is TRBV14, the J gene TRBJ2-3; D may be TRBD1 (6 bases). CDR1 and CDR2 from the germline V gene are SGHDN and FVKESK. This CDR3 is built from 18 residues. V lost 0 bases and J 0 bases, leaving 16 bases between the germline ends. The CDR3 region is CASSQDLPGQASTDTQYF. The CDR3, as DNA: TGTGCCAGCAGCCAAGATCTACCGGGACAAGCAAGCACAGATACGCAGTATTTT.